This is a list of T cell receptor beta chains from one sample in a study of T cell repertoires in cytomegalovirus infection. For these TCRs, the target antigens are not known. TCRdb reprocessed the reads via MiXCR and lists one record per CDR3 protein. Of approximately 910,000 distinct CDR3 sequences detected, approximately 31% appear once; the ten largest clones hold roughly 13%. The specimen comprised cultured CD8+ T cells from PBMCs, sampled from culture after CMV antigen stimulation. The receptors were gathered from a human donor in good health (CMV status not recorded). Some clones in this sample may be carry-over from other donors' samples. CDR3s include the opening cysteine and the closing phenylalanine or tryptophan. The order of the fields is clone size, J gene, V gene, D gene, CDR3 protein, CDR3 DNA. A D gene is named only where the DNA matches it firmly. Clone size is stated in some rows and not others, as once, few, many or a class when expanded.

abundance: -
j_gene: TRBJ1-5
v_gene: TRBV19
d_gene: -
CDR3aa: CASSILGLLNSNQPQHF
CDR3nt: TGTGCCAGTAGTATATTGGGTCTTTTAAACAGCAATCAGCCCCAGCATTTT

abundance: few
j_gene: TRBJ2-1
v_gene: TRBV19
d_gene: -
CDR3aa: CASSIWGGSSYNEQFF
CDR3nt: TGTGCCAGTAGTATTTGGGGCGGAAGCTCCTACAATGAGCAGTTCTTC

abundance: -
j_gene: TRBJ1-4
v_gene: TRBV7-8
d_gene: TRBD1
CDR3aa: CASSLRPWTGGGEKLFF
CDR3nt: TGTGCCAGCAGCCTTAGGCCCTGGACAGGTGGGGGAGAAAAACTGTTTTTT

abundance: few
j_gene: TRBJ2-7
v_gene: TRBV5-6
d_gene: -
CDR3aa: CASSLFLAYEQYF
CDR3nt: TGTGCCAGCAGCTTGTTTCTCGCGTACGAGCAGTACTTC

abundance: -
j_gene: TRBJ1-1
v_gene: TRBV6-6
d_gene: TRBD1
CDR3aa: CASRIGQGGTEAFF
CDR3nt: TGTGCCAGCAGGATCGGACAGGGTGGCACTGAAGCTTTCTTT

abundance: -
j_gene: TRBJ1-1
v_gene: TRBV27
d_gene: -
CDR3aa: CASSLSKGMNTEAFF
CDR3nt: TGTGCCAGCAGTTTATCGAAGGGAATGAACACTGAAGCTTTCTTT

abundance: few
j_gene: TRBJ2-1
v_gene: TRBV27
d_gene: -
CDR3aa: CASCCGKYNEQFF
CDR3nt: TGTGCCAGCTGCTGCGGAAAGTACAATGAGCAGTTCTTC

abundance: many
j_gene: TRBJ1-6
v_gene: TRBV7-8
d_gene: TRBD1
CDR3aa: CASSPTGGKDSPLHF
CDR3nt: TGTGCCAGCAGCCCCACAGGGGGCAAGGATTCACCCCTCCACTTT

abundance: few
j_gene: TRBJ2-6
v_gene: TRBV7-9
d_gene: -
CDR3aa: CASSLRGAASGANVLTF
CDR3nt: TGTGCCAGCAGCTTAAGGGGCGCGGCCTCTGGGGCCAACGTCCTGACTTTC

abundance: few
j_gene: TRBJ2-3
v_gene: TRBV7-9
d_gene: -
CDR3aa: CASSLTRPADTQYF
CDR3nt: TGTGCCAGCAGCTTAACTAGGCCGGCAGATACGCAGTATTTT

abundance: -
j_gene: TRBJ2-1
v_gene: TRBV24-1
d_gene: -
CDR3aa: CATSHGLSSYNEQFF
CDR3nt: TGTGCCACCAGTCACGGGTTGAGCTCCTACAATGAGCAGTTCTTC

abundance: few
j_gene: TRBJ1-2
v_gene: TRBV2
d_gene: TRBD1
CDR3aa: CASGAGQGPYGYTF
CDR3nt: TGTGCCAGCGGGGCAGGACAGGGACCCTATGGCTACACCTTC

abundance: -
j_gene: TRBJ2-5
v_gene: TRBV7-6
d_gene: TRBD2
CDR3aa: CASSLPGRGEETQYF
CDR3nt: TGTGCCAGCAGCTTACCTGGGCGGGGGGAAGAGACCCAGTACTTC

abundance: few
j_gene: TRBJ1-6
v_gene: TRBV7-9
d_gene: -
CDR3aa: CASSPGESYSPLHF
CDR3nt: TGTGCCAGCAGCCCTGGAGAGAGTTATTCACCCCTCCACTTT

abundance: -
j_gene: TRBJ2-3
v_gene: TRBV27
d_gene: -
CDR3aa: CASINGASDTQYF
CDR3nt: TGTGCCAGCATCAACGGGGCCTCAGATACGCAGTATTTT

abundance: -
j_gene: TRBJ1-6
v_gene: TRBV19
d_gene: -
CDR3aa: CASSIEWPRRGSPLHF
CDR3nt: TGTGCCAGTAGTATAGAATGGCCGAGGAGGGGTTCACCCCTCCACTTT

abundance: -
j_gene: TRBJ1-1
v_gene: TRBV27
d_gene: -
CDR3aa: CASSLSLGPNTEALF
CDR3nt: TGTGCCAGCAGTTTATCTCTCGGGCCGAACACTGAAGCTTTGTTT

abundance: once
j_gene: TRBJ1-2
v_gene: TRBV20-1
d_gene: -
CDR3aa: CSAKWGAEGYTF
CDR3nt: TGCAGTGCTAAGTGGGGGGCAGAGGGCTACACCTTC

abundance: -
j_gene: TRBJ2-3
v_gene: TRBV7-6
d_gene: -
CDR3aa: CASSSRRGPDTQYF
CDR3nt: TGTGCCAGCAGCTCACGACGCGGGCCAGATACGCAGTATTTT

abundance: -
j_gene: TRBJ2-3
v_gene: TRBV14
d_gene: -
CDR3aa: CASSQDPYTQYF
CDR3nt: TGTGCCAGCAGCCAAGATCCATATACGCAGTATTTT

abundance: -
j_gene: TRBJ1-6
v_gene: TRBV5-1
d_gene: TRBD1
CDR3aa: CASSSGQGNSLLHF
CDR3nt: TGCGCCAGCAGCTCTGGACAGGGAAATTCACTCCTCCACTTT

abundance: -
j_gene: TRBJ2-1
v_gene: TRBV5-6
d_gene: TRBD2
CDR3aa: CASRRLAGDTYNEQFF
CDR3nt: TGTGCCAGCAGAAGACTAGCGGGGGATACCTACAATGAGCAGTTCTTC

abundance: -
j_gene: TRBJ1-2
v_gene: TRBV27
d_gene: TRBD1
CDR3aa: CASTHRDRAFLGNGYTF
CDR3nt: TGTGCCAGCACGCACCGGGACAGGGCGTTTCTGGGGAATGGCTACACCTTC

abundance: few
j_gene: TRBJ2-1
v_gene: TRBV20-1
d_gene: -
CDR3aa: CSASATGRGSYNEQFF
CDR3nt: TGCAGTGCTAGTGCCACAGGGCGCGGATCCTACAATGAGCAGTTCTTC

abundance: many
j_gene: TRBJ2-7
v_gene: TRBV7-2
d_gene: -
CDR3aa: CASSYKKLDEQYF
CDR3nt: TGTGCCAGCAGCTACAAAAAATTGGACGAGCAGTACTTC

abundance: -
j_gene: TRBJ2-5
v_gene: TRBV7-9
d_gene: -
CDR3aa: CASSPDPQETQYF
CDR3nt: TGTGCCAGCAGCCCGGACCCCCAGGAGACCCAGTACTTC

abundance: many
j_gene: TRBJ1-1
v_gene: TRBV12-3/TRBV12-4
d_gene: TRBD1
CDR3aa: CASSSPGQAFRGIMNTEAFF
CDR3nt: TGTGCCAGCAGCTCCCCGGGACAGGCTTTCCGGGGGATCATGAACACTGAAGCTTTCTTT

abundance: few
j_gene: TRBJ2-7
v_gene: TRBV6-2/TRBV6-3
d_gene: -
CDR3aa: CASKVGNRVNEQYF
CDR3nt: TGTGCCAGCAAAGTGGGAAACAGGGTGAACGAGCAGTACTTC

abundance: -
j_gene: TRBJ2-2
v_gene: TRBV11-3
d_gene: -
CDR3aa: CASSLDGTLAGELFF
CDR3nt: TGTGCCAGCAGCTTAGACGGCACCTTAGCCGGGGAGCTGTTTTTT

abundance: few
j_gene: TRBJ2-3
v_gene: TRBV24-1
d_gene: -
CDR3aa: CATSDRTETTTDTQYF
CDR3nt: TGTGCCACCAGTGATCGGACAGAAACAACCACAGATACGCAGTATTTT

abundance: -
j_gene: TRBJ2-7
v_gene: TRBV19
d_gene: -
CDR3aa: CASRDRTYEQYF
CDR3nt: TGTGCCAGTAGGGACAGAACCTACGAGCAGTACTTC

abundance: -
j_gene: TRBJ2-1
v_gene: TRBV15
d_gene: TRBD2
CDR3aa: CATSLRSGGSQWQFF
CDR3nt: TGTGCCACCAGCTTACGCTCGGGGGGTTCCCAATGGCAGTTCTTC

abundance: few
j_gene: TRBJ2-1
v_gene: TRBV19
d_gene: -
CDR3aa: CASIWDNEQFF
CDR3nt: TGTGCCAGTATCTGGGACAATGAGCAGTTCTTC

abundance: many
j_gene: TRBJ2-7
v_gene: TRBV2
d_gene: -
CDR3aa: CASEGDSYEQYF
CDR3nt: TGTGCCAGCGAAGGGGATTCCTACGAGCAGTACTTC

abundance: -
j_gene: TRBJ1-2
v_gene: TRBV14
d_gene: TRBD1
CDR3aa: CASSQDYNGQGGYTF
CDR3nt: TGTGCCAGCAGCCAAGATTACAACGGACAGGGCGGCTACACCTTC

abundance: -
j_gene: TRBJ1-2
v_gene: TRBV27
d_gene: -
CDR3aa: CASGRTYLDYGYTF
CDR3nt: TGTGCCAGCGGAAGGACCTACTTGGACTATGGCTACACCTTC

abundance: -
j_gene: TRBJ1-2
v_gene: TRBV19
d_gene: -
CDR3aa: CASNWAADINYGYTF
CDR3nt: TGTGCCAGCAACTGGGCTGCGGATATTAACTATGGCTACACCTTC

abundance: few
j_gene: TRBJ2-1
v_gene: TRBV25-1
d_gene: TRBD1
CDR3aa: CASSVDRVGNEQFF
CDR3nt: TGTGCCAGCAGTGTGGACAGGGTAGGCAATGAGCAGTTCTTC

abundance: -
j_gene: TRBJ1-2
v_gene: TRBV28
d_gene: TRBD1
CDR3aa: CASSETGGLPLPGYTF
CDR3nt: TGTGCCAGCAGCGAGACAGGGGGGTTACCCTTGCCTGGCTACACCTTC

abundance: few
j_gene: TRBJ1-3
v_gene: TRBV4-3
d_gene: -
CDR3aa: CASSQDWPSSGNTIYF
CDR3nt: TGCGCCAGCAGCCAAGACTGGCCAAGCTCTGGAAACACCATATATTTT

abundance: many
j_gene: TRBJ1-1
v_gene: TRBV11-1
d_gene: TRBD1
CDR3aa: CASSTYRGLGNTEAFF
CDR3nt: TGTGCCAGCAGCACTTACAGGGGGCTCGGGAACACTGAAGCTTTCTTT

abundance: -
j_gene: TRBJ2-2
v_gene: TRBV4-1
d_gene: TRBD1
CDR3aa: CASSQERGPGELFF
CDR3nt: TGTGCCAGCAGCCAAGAGAGGGGGCCCGGGGAGCTGTTTTTT

abundance: -
j_gene: TRBJ2-1
v_gene: TRBV10-3
d_gene: -
CDR3aa: CAISGRQGLSYNEQFF
CDR3nt: TGTGCCATCAGTGGGAGGCAGGGACTCTCCTACAATGAGCAGTTCTTC

abundance: -
j_gene: TRBJ2-5
v_gene: TRBV7-6
d_gene: TRBD2
CDR3aa: CASSLPGGVTQYF
CDR3nt: TGTGCCAGCAGCTTACCCGGGGGGGTAACCCAGTACTTC

abundance: few
j_gene: TRBJ1-4
v_gene: TRBV6-2/TRBV6-3
d_gene: -
CDR3aa: CASSRGAEKLFF
CDR3nt: TGTGCCAGCAGCCGAGGAGCGGAAAAACTGTTTTTT

abundance: -
j_gene: TRBJ2-6
v_gene: TRBV27
d_gene: -
CDR3aa: CASTHNFVSGANVLTF
CDR3nt: TGTGCCAGCACCCATAATTTCGTCTCTGGGGCCAACGTCCTGACTTTC

abundance: few
j_gene: TRBJ2-2
v_gene: TRBV7-6
d_gene: -
CDR3aa: CASSYTGQPNTGELFF
CDR3nt: TGTGCCAGCAGCTATACTGGACAACCGAACACCGGGGAGCTGTTTTTT